This T cell receptor (beta chain) was profiled in a study of beta chain features in type 1 diabetes. Study-level points and caveats: Cells carrying high TCR expression could end up over-represented when cDNA is sequenced. The study found that naive, central memory and Treg TCRB repertoires appeared more similar in patients than in healthy donors. People with Type 1 diabetes carried modestly yet significantly shorter TCRB CDR3s in all four CD4+ subsets.

Germline V gene sequence: CDR1 MDHEN, CDR2 SYDVKM. The CDR3 spans 11 residues. V lost 6 bases and J lost 11; bases outside the gene matches: 6. A remark on this clone: Its antigen is currently unknown.

Sequencing targeted expressed TCRB transcripts, as all isolated RNA had been reverse transcribed. TCRdb's table, derived via immunoSEQ multiplex PCR, lists solely in-frame clones and lacks some. The table includes about 170,000 clones, about 7.9% detected once. Populations obtained by sorting all exceeded 98% purity. The receptor was isolated from a man between 18 and 29 years old with type 1 diabetes. The sequencing input was central memory CD4+ T cells from blood. This chain connects TRBV28 to TRBJ1-1; 7 bases map to TRBD1. The CDR3 sequence: CASRDRRSAFF. The DNA of the CDR3 is TGTGCCAGCAGGGACAGGCGGAGTGCTTTCTTT. Full variable domain (missing parts from reference TRBV28 and TRBJ1-1): DVKVTQSSRYLVKRTGEKVFLECVQDMDHENMFWYRQDPGLGLRLIYFSYDVKMKEKGDIPEGYSVSREKKERFSLILESASTNQTSMYLCASRDRRSAFFGQGTRLTVV.